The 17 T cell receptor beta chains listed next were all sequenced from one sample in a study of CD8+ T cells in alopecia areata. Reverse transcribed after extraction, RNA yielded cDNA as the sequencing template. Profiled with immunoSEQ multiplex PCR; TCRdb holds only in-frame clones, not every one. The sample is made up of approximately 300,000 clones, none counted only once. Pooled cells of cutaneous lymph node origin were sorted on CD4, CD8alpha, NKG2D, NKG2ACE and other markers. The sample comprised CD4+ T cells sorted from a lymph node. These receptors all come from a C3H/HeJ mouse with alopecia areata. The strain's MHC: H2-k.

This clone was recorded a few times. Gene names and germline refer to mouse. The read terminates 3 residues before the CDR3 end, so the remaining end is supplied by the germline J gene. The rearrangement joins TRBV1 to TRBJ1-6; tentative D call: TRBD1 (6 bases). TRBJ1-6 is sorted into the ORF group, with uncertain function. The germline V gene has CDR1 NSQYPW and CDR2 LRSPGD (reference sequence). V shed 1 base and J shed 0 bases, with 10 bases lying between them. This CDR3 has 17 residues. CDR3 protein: CTCSAVGQNSYNSPLYF. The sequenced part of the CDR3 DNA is TGCACCTGCAGTGCAGTGGGACAAAATTCCTATAATTCGCCC.

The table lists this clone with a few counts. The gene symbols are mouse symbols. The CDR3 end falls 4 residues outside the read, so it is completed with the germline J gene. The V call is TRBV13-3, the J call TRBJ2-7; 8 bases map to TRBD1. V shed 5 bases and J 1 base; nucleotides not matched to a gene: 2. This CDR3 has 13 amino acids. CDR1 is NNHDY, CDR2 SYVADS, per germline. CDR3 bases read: TGTGCCAGCAGGGACAGGGAATCCTAT. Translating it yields CASRDRESY. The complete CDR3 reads CASRDRESYEQYF.

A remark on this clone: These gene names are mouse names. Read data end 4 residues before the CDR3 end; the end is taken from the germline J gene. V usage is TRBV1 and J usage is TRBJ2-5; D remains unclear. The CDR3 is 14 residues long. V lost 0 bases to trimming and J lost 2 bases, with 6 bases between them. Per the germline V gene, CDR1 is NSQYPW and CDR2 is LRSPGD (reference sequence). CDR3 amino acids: CTCSADRSQDTQYF. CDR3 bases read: TGCACCTGCAGTGCAGACAGGAGCCAAGAC.

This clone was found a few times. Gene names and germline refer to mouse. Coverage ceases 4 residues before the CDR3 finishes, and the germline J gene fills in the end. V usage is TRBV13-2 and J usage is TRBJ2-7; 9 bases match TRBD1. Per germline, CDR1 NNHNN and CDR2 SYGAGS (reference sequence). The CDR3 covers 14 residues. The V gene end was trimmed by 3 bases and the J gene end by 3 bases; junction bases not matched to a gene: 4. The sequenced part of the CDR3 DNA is TGTGCCAGCGGTGTCCGGGACAGGGTCTAT. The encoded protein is CASGVRDRVY. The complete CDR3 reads CASGVRDRVYEQYF.

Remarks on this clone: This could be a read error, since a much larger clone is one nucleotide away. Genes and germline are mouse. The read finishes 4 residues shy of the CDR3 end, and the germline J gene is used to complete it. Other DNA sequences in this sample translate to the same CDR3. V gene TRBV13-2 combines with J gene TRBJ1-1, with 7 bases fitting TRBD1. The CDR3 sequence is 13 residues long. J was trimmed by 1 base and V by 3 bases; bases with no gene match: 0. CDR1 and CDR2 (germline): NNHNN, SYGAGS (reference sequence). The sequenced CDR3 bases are TGTGCCAGCGGTGGGACAGGGAACACA. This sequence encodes CASGGTGNT. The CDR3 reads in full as CASGGTGNTEVFF.

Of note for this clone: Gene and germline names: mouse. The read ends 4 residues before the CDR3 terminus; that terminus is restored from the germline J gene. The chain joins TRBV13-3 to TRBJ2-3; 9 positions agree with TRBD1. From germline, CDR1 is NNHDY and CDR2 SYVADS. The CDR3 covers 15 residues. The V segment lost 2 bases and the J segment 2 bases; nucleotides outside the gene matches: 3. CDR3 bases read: TGTGCCAGCAGTGAGGACAGGGGAGCTGCAGAA. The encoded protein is CASSEDRGAAE. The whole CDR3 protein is CASSEDRGAAETLYF.

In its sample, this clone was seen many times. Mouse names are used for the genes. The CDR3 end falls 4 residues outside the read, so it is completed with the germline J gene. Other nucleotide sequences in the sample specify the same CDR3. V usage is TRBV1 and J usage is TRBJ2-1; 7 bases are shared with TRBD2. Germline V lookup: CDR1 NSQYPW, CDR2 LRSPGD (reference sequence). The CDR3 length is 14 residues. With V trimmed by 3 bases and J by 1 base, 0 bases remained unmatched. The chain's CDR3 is CTCSAGGNYAEQFF. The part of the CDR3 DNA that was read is TGCACCTGCAGTGCGGGGGGGAACTATGCT.

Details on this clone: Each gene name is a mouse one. This CDR3 reads CASSITGGETLYF. CDR3 bases read: TGTGCCAGCAGTATTACTGGGGGAGAA. This chain links TRBV19 with TRBJ2-3; TRBD2 aligns across 8 bases. The CDR3 extends 4 residues past the end of the read, so its final part is completed from the germline J gene. CDR3 length: 13 amino acids. The germline gives CDR1 FNHDT, CDR2 SITEND (reference sequence).

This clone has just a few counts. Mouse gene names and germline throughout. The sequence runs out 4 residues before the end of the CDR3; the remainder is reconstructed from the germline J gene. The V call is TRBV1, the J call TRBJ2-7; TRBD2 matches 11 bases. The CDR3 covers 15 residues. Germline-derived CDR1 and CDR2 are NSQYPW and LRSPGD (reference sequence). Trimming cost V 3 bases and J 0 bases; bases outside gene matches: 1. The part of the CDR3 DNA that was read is TGCACCTGCAGTGCGGGACTGGGGGACTCCTAT. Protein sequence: CTCSAGLGDSY. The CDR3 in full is CTCSAGLGDSYEQYF.

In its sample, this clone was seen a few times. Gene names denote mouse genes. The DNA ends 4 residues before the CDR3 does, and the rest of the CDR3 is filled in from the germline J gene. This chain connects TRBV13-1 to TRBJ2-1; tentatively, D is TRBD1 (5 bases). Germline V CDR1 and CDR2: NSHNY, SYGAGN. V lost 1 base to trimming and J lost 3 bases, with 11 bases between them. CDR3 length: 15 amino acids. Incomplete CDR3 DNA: TGTGCCAGCAGTGATCCCCCGGACATCTATGCT. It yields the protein CASSDPPDIYA. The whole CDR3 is CASSDPPDIYAEQFF.

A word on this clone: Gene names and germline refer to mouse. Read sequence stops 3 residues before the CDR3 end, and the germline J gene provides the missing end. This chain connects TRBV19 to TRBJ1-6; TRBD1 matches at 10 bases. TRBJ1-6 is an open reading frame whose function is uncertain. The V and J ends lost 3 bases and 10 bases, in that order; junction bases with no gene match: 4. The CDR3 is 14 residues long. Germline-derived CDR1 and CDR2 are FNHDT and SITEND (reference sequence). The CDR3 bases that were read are TGTGCCAGCAGTAGGGGACAGGGGAGATCGCCC. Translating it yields CASSRGQGRSP. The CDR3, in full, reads CASSRGQGRSPLYF.

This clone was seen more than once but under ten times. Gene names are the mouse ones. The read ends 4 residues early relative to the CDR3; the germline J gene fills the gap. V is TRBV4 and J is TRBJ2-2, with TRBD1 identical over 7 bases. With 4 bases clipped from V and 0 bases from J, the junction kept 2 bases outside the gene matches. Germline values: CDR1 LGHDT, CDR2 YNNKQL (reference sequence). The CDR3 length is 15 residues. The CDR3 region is CASSLGQSNTGQLYF. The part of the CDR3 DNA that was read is TGTGCCAGCAGCTTGGGACAGTCAAACACCGGG. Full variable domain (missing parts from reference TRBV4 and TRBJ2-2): ETAVFQTPNYHVTQVGNEVSFNCKQTLGHDTMYWYKQDSKKLLKIMFSYNNKQLIVNETVPRRFSPQSSDKAHLNLRIKSVEPEDSAVYLCASSLGQSNTGQLYFGEGSKLTVL.

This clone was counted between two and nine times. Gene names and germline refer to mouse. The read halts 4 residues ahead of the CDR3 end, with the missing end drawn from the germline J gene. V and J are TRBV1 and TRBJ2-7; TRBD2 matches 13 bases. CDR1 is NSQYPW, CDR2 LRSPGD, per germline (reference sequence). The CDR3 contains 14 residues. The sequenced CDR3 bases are TGCACCTGCAGCGATGGGACTGGGGGGGAT. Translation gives CTCSDGTGGD. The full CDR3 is CTCSDGTGGDEQYF.

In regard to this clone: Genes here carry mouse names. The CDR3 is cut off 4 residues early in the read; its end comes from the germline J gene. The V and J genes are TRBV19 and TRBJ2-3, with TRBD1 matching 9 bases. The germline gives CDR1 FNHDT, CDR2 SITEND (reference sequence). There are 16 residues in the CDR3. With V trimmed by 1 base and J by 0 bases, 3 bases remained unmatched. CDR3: CASSIPGQGSAETLYF. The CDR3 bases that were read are TGTGCCAGCAGTATACCGGGACAGGGTAGTGCAGAA. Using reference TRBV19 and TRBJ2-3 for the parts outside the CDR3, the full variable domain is GGIITQTPKFLIGQEGQKLTLKCQQNFNHDTMYWYRQDSGKGLRLIYYSITENDLQKGDLSEGYDASREKKSSFSLTVTSAQKNEMAVFLCASSIPGQGSAETLYFGSGTRLTVL.

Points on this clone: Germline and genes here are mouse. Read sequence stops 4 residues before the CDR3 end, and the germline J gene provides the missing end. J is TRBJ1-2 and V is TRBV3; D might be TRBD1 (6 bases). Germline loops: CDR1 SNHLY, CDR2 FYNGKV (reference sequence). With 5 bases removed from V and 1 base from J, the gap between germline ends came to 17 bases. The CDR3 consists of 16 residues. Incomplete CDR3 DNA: TGTGCCAGCAGCATCGAGACGGGACATCTAAACTCC. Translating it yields CASSIETGHLNS. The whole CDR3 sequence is CASSIETGHLNSDYTF.

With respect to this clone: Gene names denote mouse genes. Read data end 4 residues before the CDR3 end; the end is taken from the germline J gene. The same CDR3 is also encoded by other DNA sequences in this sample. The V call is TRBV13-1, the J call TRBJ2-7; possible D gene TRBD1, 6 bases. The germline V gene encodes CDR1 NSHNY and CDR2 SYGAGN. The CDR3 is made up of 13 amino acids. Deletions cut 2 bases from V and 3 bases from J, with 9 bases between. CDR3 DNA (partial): TGTGCCAGCAGTGACAGGGGAAGCTAT. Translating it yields CASSDRGSY. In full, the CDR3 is CASSDRGSYEQYF.

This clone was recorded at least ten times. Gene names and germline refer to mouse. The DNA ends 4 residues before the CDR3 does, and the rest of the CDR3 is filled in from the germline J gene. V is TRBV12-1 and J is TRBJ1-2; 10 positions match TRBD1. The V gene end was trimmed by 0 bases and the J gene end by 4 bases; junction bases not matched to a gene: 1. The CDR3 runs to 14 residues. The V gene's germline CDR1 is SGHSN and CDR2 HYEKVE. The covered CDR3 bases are TGTGCCAGCTCTCTCGACAGGGGGCCCTCC. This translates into CASSLDRGPS. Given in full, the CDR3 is CASSLDRGPSDYTF.